The 15 T cell receptor beta chains presented below share a single source sample, sequenced in a study of blood T cell repertoires in COVID-19. Here immunoSEQ multiplex PCR was the method, and the copy in TCRdb shows in-frame clones only, minus some. The table shows some 70,000 clones, with 87% occurring only once. The sample taken for sequencing was peripheral blood. Receptor source: a man aged 45 to 65 with active COVID-19.

Written as DNA, the CDR3 is TGTGCCAGCTCACCACCGCTAGCGGACAATGAGCAGTTCTTC. Translated: CASSPPLADNEQFF. The rearrangement links TRBV18 to TRBJ2-1; 7 bases fit TRBD2. This CDR3 contains 14 residues. Trimming cost V 0 bases and J 5 bases; bases outside gene matches: 1. Looked up from germline, CDR1 is KGHSH and CDR2 is LQKENI.

This chain joins TRBV28 and TRBJ2-6; D is perhaps TRBD1 (5 bases). The V end was cut by 7 bases, the J end by 1 base, with 14 bases between. CDR3 length equals 16 residues. Germline V gene sequence: CDR1 MDHEN, CDR2 SYDVKM. CDR3 region: CASNIVSGSGANVLTF. The CDR3, as DNA: TGTGCCAGCAACATAGTGTCAGGGTCTGGGGCCAACGTCCTGACTTTC.

The gene calls are TRBV6-5 and TRBJ2-1, with TRBD1 matching over 7 bases. This CDR3 comprises 15 residues. Germline loops: CDR1 MNHEY, CDR2 SVGAGI. The junction had 9 bases not matched to a gene; V was cut back by 6 bases and J by 4 bases. CDR3 loop: CASRIRTGAYNEQFF. The CDR3 DNA reads TGTGCCAGCAGGATTCGAACAGGGGCTTACAATGAGCAGTTCTTC.

The V gene is TRBV9, the J gene TRBJ2-7; no clear D. Germline assignment: CDR1 SGDLS and CDR2 YYNGEE. V lost 5 bases, J lost 2 bases, and 14 bases lay in between. The CDR3 loop spans 14 amino acids. CDR3 residues: CASSKETGAYEQYF. CDR3 in DNA: TGTGCCAGCAGTAAGGAGACTGGTGCCTACGAGCAGTACTTC.

The J gene is TRBJ1-5, the V gene TRBV21-1; the table calls TRBD1, which could not be checked here. TRBV21-1 is an annotated pseudogene. There are 18 residues in the CDR3. This chain's CDR3 is CASSKGPDRAGSNQPQHF. DNA for the CDR3: TGTGCCAGCAGCAAAGGACCCGACAGGGCAGGGAGCAATCAGCCCCAGCATTTT.

This clone was seen a few times. The genes are TRBV27 and TRBJ1-5, with 7 nucleotides matching TRBD1. V was clipped by 4 bases and J by 4 bases; unmatched bases: 7. The CDR3 sequence is 15 residues long. The germline CDR1 and CDR2 sequences are MNHEY and SMNVEV (reference sequence). The CDR3 DNA sequence: TGTGCCAGCAGTTCGGGGCAGGGGGTGAATCAGCCCCAGCATTTT. Its protein product is CASSSGQGVNQPQHF.

The rearrangement uses TRBV21-1 and TRBJ1-4; TRBD1 is taken as the D call from the table, unchecked against the DNA. TRBV21-1 is recorded as a pseudogene. This CDR3 region has 17 residues. CDR3 coding DNA: TGTGCCAGCAGCAAACCGCCTTCGGACAGCCATAATGAAAAACTGTTTTTT. Its translation: CASSKPPSDSHNEKLFF.

The rearrangement links TRBV3-1 (or the pseudogene TRBV3-2) to TRBJ2-7; tentative D call: TRBD2 (5 bases). The CDR3 spans 14 residues. The V end was cut by 4 bases, the J end by 2 bases, with 12 bases between. The germline gives CDR1 LGHDT, CDR2 YNNKEL (reference sequence). This CDR3 is CASSRLGGTYEQYF. For the CDR3, the DNA is TGTGCCAGCAGCCGTCTAGGAGGTACCTACGAGCAGTACTTC.

J is TRBJ2-7 and V is TRBV7-9, with D maybe TRBD2 (6 bases). V lost 5 bases to trimming and J lost 3 bases, with 17 bases between them. Germline CDR1 SEHNR, CDR2 FQNEAQ (reference sequence). CDR3 length equals 15 residues. The CDR3 protein is CASSPSGQGFYEQYF. CDR3 DNA: TGTGCCAGCAGCCCCAGCGGGCAGGGATTCTACGAGCAGTACTTC.

The rearrangement links TRBV2 to TRBJ1-4; 11 bases align to TRBD1. CDR3 size: 14 residues. V lost 6 bases and J lost 7; bases outside the gene matches: 4. Germline values: CDR1 SNHLY, CDR2 FYNNEI. DNA of the CDR3: TGTGCCAGCAGAGCTGGGACAGGGGGTGAAAAACTGTTTTTT. It translates to CASRAGTGGEKLFF.

This clone turned up a few times. The rearrangement links TRBV12-3 or TRBV12-4 to TRBJ2-2; 7 bases align to TRBD1. The ends lost 6 bases at V and 5 bases at J; junction bases unmatched: 0. The CDR3 totals 12 residues. The CDR3: CASSRGTGELFF. Written as DNA, the CDR3 is TGTGCCAGCAGCAGGGGGACCGGGGAGCTGTTTTTT.

The chain couples TRBV27 to TRBJ1-1, with D perhaps matching TRBD1 (5 bases). Trimming pared 5 bases from V and 7 bases from J, leaving 14 bases between. Germline V gene data show CDR1 as MNHEY and CDR2 as SMNVEV (reference sequence). The CDR3 runs to 13 residues. The CDR3 reads CASSPNDRGEAFF. The CDR3 nucleotides are TGTGCCAGCAGTCCAAACGACAGAGGTGAAGCTTTCTTT.

The rearrangement links TRBV6-5 to TRBJ1-1; 7 bases agree with TRBD1. The CDR3 extends over 14 amino acids. J gave up 5 bases and V 0 bases, and 3 bases lay outside the gene matches. Per germline, CDR1 MNHEY and CDR2 SVGAGI. This chain's CDR3 is CASSYSTGVTEAFF. The CDR3 DNA sequence: TGTGCCAGCAGTTACTCCACAGGGGTTACTGAAGCTTTCTTT.

The CDR3 sequence: CASSPYGSSYNEQFF. The CDR3, as DNA: TGTGCCAGCAGCCCCTATGGGAGCTCCTACAATGAGCAGTTCTTC. This chain joins TRBV5-4 and TRBJ2-1; a possible D gene is TRBD2 (5 bases). V lost 4 bases, J lost 0 bases, and 11 bases lay in between. Germline V gives CDR1 SGHNT, CDR2 YYREEE (reference sequence). This CDR3 contains 15 residues.

V and J are TRBV27 and TRBJ2-1; 11 positions match TRBD2. Germline-derived CDR1 and CDR2 are MNHEY and SMNVEV (reference sequence). V gave up 6 bases and J gave up 7 bases; unmatched junction bases: 5. The CDR3 covers 14 residues. The CDR3 spells CASSIAGGGNEQFF. Written as DNA, the CDR3 is TGTGCCAGCAGCATAGCGGGAGGGGGGAATGAGCAGTTCTTC.